This passage covers 3 T cell receptor beta chains from one sample sequenced in a study of cytomegalovirus exposure and HLA in healthy donors. The PCR was carried out with 60 Vbeta primers and 13 Jbeta primers. The repertoire was sequenced with immunoSEQ multiplex PCR; TCRdb's copy has only in-frame clones and lacks some. The sample holds about 150,000 clones, roughly 80% seen once. The sample comprised PBMCs. The receptors were sampled from a woman aged 40 to 49 in good health and CMV-seronegative.

The rearrangement joins TRBV10-3 to TRBJ2-1, with 11 nucleotides matching TRBD2. This CDR3 spans 16 amino acids. With 3 bases clipped from V and 4 bases from J, the junction kept 5 bases outside the gene matches. The germline V gene has CDR1 ENHRY and CDR2 SYGVKD. CDR3 nucleotide sequence: TGTGCCATCAGTGACACCGGGACTAGCGGTTACAATGAGCAGTTCTTC. Protein product: CAISDTGTSGYNEQFF.

This chain uses TRBV7-9 with TRBJ1-1, with a weak D call TRBD1 (6 bases). Per the germline V gene, CDR1 is SEHNR and CDR2 is FQNEAQ (reference sequence). Trimming cost V 5 bases and J 3 bases, with 13 bases left between them. This CDR3 contains 14 residues. The CDR3, as DNA: TGTGCCAGCAGCACCATAGGGGGGGACACTGAAGCTTTCTTT. Translating it yields CASSTIGGDTEAFF.

This chain joins TRBV18 and TRBJ1-1, with a weak D call TRBD1 (5 bases). The CDR3 has 15 residues. Germline assignment: CDR1 KGHSH and CDR2 LQKENI. V lost 5 bases and J 1 base, leaving 14 bases between the germline ends. CDR3 sequence (DNA): TGTGCCAGCTCATCAGGGCGGGGGTCGAACACTGAAGCTTTCTTT. Amino acids: CASSSGRGSNTEAFF.